This TCR beta chain was recorded in a study of T cell repertoires in cytomegalovirus infection (dated by TCRdb to about 2019). At the level of the whole study: Alongside well-studied HLA-B-restricted epitopes, the peptide stimulations were aimed at recently identified HLA-C-restricted CMV epitopes, whose presentation resists viral immunomodulation. Donor HLA type was relevant to the analysis, as public TCR beta signatures indicated carriage of CMV infection together with the matching HLA type.

Based on the germline V gene (reference sequence), the CDR1 and CDR2 sequences are MNHEY and SMNVEV. Inclusive of the bounding cysteine and phenylalanine, the CDR3 is 16 residues long. Here the CDR3 DNA is all that survives: 48 bases in frame from base 1. Trimming takes 0 bases off V and 5 bases off J; junction bases not matched to a gene: 8. Sequencing used an Illumina HiSeq 1500. TCRdb applied fastp at Q25 and MiXCR to the public reads, then kept only in-frame beta chains. Here each entry gathers all rows of one CDR3 protein and keeps the most common genes and DNA. The sample has 650,000 to 900,000 distinct CDR3 sequences on record, 32% of them singletons. Under 15% of the sample belongs to the ten largest clones. What this sample's treatment or condition label stands for: in vitro stimulation with specific CMV peptide epitopes to enrich CMV-specific T cells. A note on this clonotype: The antigen it binds to is not known. The sample holds no much larger clone one base away, and base qualities are not on file.

Here is what the overall study found, with its caveats: The ex vivo response was dominated by HLA-C-restricted CMV-specific TCR beta clonotypes, which also provided the single most frequent clonotype in two of eight donors. In both this cohort and an independent cohort of several hundred donors, the cumulative frequency of public TCR beta family members distinguished carriers of CMV infection plus the relevant HLA type.

The TCR was taken from a human donor in good health (CMV status not recorded). Some clones in this sample may be carry-over from other donors' samples. The V and J segments used are TRBV27 and TRBJ1-2, with 8 junctional bases fitting TRBD1. This specimen consisted of cultured CD8+ T cells from PBMCs, obtained from culture after CMV antigen stimulation. This receptor has the CDR3 CASSLSTGAYLYGYTF. The DNA sequence is as follows: TGTGCCAGCAGTTTATCGACAGGGGCCTACTTGTATGGCTACACCTTC.